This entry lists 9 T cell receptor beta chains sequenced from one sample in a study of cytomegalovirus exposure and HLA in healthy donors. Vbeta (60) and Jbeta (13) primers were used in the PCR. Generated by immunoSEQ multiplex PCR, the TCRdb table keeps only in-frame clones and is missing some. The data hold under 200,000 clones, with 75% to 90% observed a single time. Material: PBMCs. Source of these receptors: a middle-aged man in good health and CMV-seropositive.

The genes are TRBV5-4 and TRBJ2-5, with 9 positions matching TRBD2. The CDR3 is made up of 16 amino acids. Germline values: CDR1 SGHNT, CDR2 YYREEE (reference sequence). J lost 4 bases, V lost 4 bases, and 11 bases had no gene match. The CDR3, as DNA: TGTGCCAGCAGCCTCCCCGGGGCGGGGGGGCGAGAGACCCAGTACTTC. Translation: CASSLPGAGGRETQYF.

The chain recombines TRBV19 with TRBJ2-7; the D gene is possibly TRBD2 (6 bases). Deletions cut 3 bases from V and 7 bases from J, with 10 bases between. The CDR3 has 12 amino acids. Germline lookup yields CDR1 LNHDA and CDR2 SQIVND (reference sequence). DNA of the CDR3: TGTGCCAGTAGTATCGAGGGGAGGGAGCAGTACTTC. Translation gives CASSIEGREQYF.

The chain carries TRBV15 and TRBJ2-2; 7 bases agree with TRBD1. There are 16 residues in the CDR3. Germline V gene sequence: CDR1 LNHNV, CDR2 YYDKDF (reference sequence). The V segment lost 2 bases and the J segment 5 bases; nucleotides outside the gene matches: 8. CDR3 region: CATSRIGTVRTGELFF. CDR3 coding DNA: TGTGCCACCAGCAGAATAGGGACAGTCCGAACCGGGGAGCTGTTTTTT.

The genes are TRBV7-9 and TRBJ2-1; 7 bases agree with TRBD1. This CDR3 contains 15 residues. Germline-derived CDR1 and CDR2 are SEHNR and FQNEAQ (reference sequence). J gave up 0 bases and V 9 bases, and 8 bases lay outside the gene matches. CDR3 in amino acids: CASLRGGVSYNEQFF. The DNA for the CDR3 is TGTGCCAGTCTGAGAGGGGGCGTCTCCTACAATGAGCAGTTCTTC.

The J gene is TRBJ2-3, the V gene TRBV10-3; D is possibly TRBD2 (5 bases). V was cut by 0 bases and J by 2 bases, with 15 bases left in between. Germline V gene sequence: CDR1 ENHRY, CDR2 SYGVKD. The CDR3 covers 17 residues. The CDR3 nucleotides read TGTGCCATCAGTGAGTCCTTAGGCGGGTCATACACAGATACGCAGTATTTT. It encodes CAISESLGGSYTDTQYF.

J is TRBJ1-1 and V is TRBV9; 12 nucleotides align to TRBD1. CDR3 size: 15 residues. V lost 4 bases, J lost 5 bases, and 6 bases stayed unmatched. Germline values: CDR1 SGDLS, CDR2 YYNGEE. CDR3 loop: CASSLGTGGVTEAFF. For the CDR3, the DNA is TGTGCCAGCAGCCTTGGGACAGGGGGCGTTACTGAAGCTTTCTTT.

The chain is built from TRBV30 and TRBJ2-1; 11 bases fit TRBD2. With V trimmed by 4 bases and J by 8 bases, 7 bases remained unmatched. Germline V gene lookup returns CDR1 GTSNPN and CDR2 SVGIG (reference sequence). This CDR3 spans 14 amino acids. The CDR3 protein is CAWMIAGGRDEQFF. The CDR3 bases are TGTGCCTGGATGATAGCGGGGGGGAGGGATGAGCAGTTCTTC.

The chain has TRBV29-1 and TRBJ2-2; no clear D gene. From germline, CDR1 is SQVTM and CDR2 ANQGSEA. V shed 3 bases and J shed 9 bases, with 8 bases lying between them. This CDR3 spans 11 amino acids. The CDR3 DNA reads TGCAGCGTTGAGCTAGGTTGGGAGCTGTTTTTT. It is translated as CSVELGWELFF.

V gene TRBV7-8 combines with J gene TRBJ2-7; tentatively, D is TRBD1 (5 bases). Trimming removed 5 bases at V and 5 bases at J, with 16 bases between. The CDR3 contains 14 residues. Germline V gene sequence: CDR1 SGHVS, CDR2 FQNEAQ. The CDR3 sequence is CASSLRVRAHEQYF. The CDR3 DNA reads TGTGCCAGCAGCCTTCGGGTCAGGGCCCACGAGCAGTACTTC.